These T cell receptor beta chains were read from a single sample in a study of blood T cell repertoires in COVID-19. The data were produced by immunoSEQ multiplex PCR, yet TCRdb's version contains in-frame clones alone and is incomplete. The sample includes about 100,000 clones, 85% to 90% of them seen just once. The source material was peripheral blood. The receptor source for this set is a human donor in a cohort sampled during active COVID-19. CDR3s include the opening cysteine and the closing phenylalanine or tryptophan.

TRBV11-3	TRBJ2-7	CASSVGGGPYEQYF
TRBV5-1	TRBJ2-7	CASSSQTGPYEQYF
TRBV7-2	TRBJ2-1	CASSFDRGTYNEQFF
TRBV24-1	TRBJ2-3	CATSQSVAGGSDTQYF
TRBV18	TRBJ1-1	CASSRRDTYYTEAFF
TRBV28	TRBJ1-2	CASSRRVNGYGYTF
TRBV7-8	TRBJ2-1	CASSSQAGEEDEQFF
TRBV7-2	TRBJ2-1	CASSLASGGAYEQFF
TRBV6-1	TRBJ1-2	CASSERALGLGYGYTF
TRBV28	TRBJ1-6	CASWGSSYNSPLHF
TRBV6-2/TRBV6-3	TRBJ1-1	CASSRRQITEAFF
TRBV7-9	TRBJ2-7	CASSPWTSGRSLSYEQYF
TRBV15	TRBJ1-3	CATSSGQGGNTIYF
TRBV28	TRBJ2-4	CASRGGQATSGRVNIQYF
TRBV6-1	TRBJ2-1	CASSERRLAGSEQFF
TRBV28	TRBJ2-7	CASMLWTGEQYF
TRBV11-2	TRBJ2-7	CASSFSSGSEQYF
TRBV7-9	TRBJ2-3	CASSFVSSDTQYF
TRBV3-1/TRBV3-2	TRBJ2-1	CASSQPLGGKNEQFF
TRBV7-3	TRBJ2-1	CASSFQAGGPGNEQFF
TRBV11-3	TRBJ2-3	CASSPGGQGDTQYF
TRBV6-5	TRBJ2-1	CASWKLAGGGNEQFF
TRBV9	TRBJ1-6	CASSVEGENSPLHF
TRBV19	TRBJ2-3	CASSIGSGGGIDTQYF
TRBV6-5	TRBJ1-6	CASIPGQSYNSPLHF
TRBV11-2	TRBJ2-3	CASRPAGGGDTQYF